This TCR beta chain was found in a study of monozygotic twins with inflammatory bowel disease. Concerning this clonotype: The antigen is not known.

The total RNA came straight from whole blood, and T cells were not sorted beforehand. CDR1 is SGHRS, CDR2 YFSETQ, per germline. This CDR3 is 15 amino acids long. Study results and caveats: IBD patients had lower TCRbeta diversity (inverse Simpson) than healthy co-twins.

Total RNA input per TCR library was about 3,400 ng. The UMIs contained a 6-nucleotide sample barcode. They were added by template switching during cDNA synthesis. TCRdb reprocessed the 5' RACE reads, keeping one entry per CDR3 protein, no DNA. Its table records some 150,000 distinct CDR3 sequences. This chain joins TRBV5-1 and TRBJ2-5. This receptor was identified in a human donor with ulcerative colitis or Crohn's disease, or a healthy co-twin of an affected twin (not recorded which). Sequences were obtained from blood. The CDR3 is CASSSGRVFLETQYF.